The rows below give T cell receptor beta chains drawn from one sample of a study of OX40 agonist ivuxolimab in advanced cancers. Sequenced by immunoSEQ multiplex PCR; TCRdb stores in-frame clones only, minus some. The sample has about 68,000 clones, about 85% seen once. The source material was CD4+ or CD8+ T cells sorted from blood, sampled in a trial of the OX40 agonist ivuxolimab. The receptors shown here come from an adult with an advanced solid tumor such as melanoma, head and neck, liver or kidney cancer. Both conserved end residues are part of each CDR3. D genes are given only for firm matches. The size of a clone is reported for some rows only, either as once, few or many, or as a class for expanded clones.

D: TRBD1; V: TRBV7-2; size: NA; J: TRBJ2-2; CDR3: CASSWGQLANTGELFF; DNA: TGTGCCAGCAGCTGGGGACAGCTAGCGAACACCGGGGAGCTGTTTTTT
D: TRBD1; V: TRBV2; size: NA; J: TRBJ1-5; CDR3: CASSERRQGGHQPQHF; DNA: TGTGCCAGCAGTGAAAGAAGGCAGGGGGGGCATCAGCCCCAGCATTTT
D: TRBD2; V: TRBV7-2; size: NA; J: TRBJ2-5; CDR3: CASSPTSGVNQETQYF; DNA: TGTGCCAGCAGCCCCACTAGCGGGGTCAACCAAGAGACCCAGTACTTC
D: NA; V: TRBV5-4; size: few; J: TRBJ1-5; CDR3: CASSSVPGLGQPQHF; DNA: TGTGCCAGCAGTTCCGTTCCTGGGCTCGGTCAGCCCCAGCATTTT
D: NA; V: TRBV10-3; size: NA; J: TRBJ1-2; CDR3: CVISEGSRGYTF; DNA: TGTGTCATCAGTGAGGGCTCAAGGGGCTACACCTTC
D: NA; V: TRBV14; size: NA; J: TRBJ2-4; CDR3: CASSPNPSAKNIQYF; DNA: TGTGCCAGCAGCCCAAACCCGAGTGCCAAAAACATTCAGTACTTC
D: NA; V: TRBV5-1; size: NA; J: TRBJ1-5; CDR3: CASSSGDLNQPQHF; DNA: TGCGCCAGCAGCTCAGGGGACCTCAATCAGCCCCAGCATTTT
D: NA; V: TRBV4-1; size: once; J: TRBJ1-1; CDR3: CASKKEMNTEAFF; DNA: TGCGCCAGCAAGAAGGAGATGAACACTGAAGCTTTCTTT
D: NA; V: TRBV10-3; size: once; J: TRBJ2-1; CDR3: CATQVSLYNEQFF; DNA: TGTGCCACACAGGTCTCACTATACAATGAGCAGTTCTTC
D: NA; V: TRBV10-1; size: NA; J: TRBJ2-3; CDR3: CASSESRWSTDTQYF; DNA: TGCGCCAGCAGTGAGTCGAGGTGGAGCACAGATACGCAGTATTTT
D: TRBD1; V: TRBV19; size: NA; J: TRBJ1-2; CDR3: CASSIVDRGEYGYTF; DNA: TGTGCCAGTAGTATAGTCGACAGGGGAGAGTATGGCTACACCTTC
D: TRBD1; V: TRBV6-6; size: NA; J: TRBJ1-1; CDR3: CASSSDRDGVRTEAFF; DNA: TGTGCCAGCAGTTCCGACAGGGATGGGGTTAGGACTGAAGCTTTCTTT
D: NA; V: TRBV19; size: NA; J: TRBJ1-4; CDR3: CASSDPGRGNEKLFF; DNA: TGTGCCAGTAGTGACCCAGGCCGCGGGAATGAAAAACTGTTTTTT
D: NA; V: TRBV7-2; size: NA; J: TRBJ2-7; CDR3: CASSSTRGGPGYEQYF; DNA: TGTGCCAGCAGCTCCACCAGGGGGGGGCCGGGGTACGAGCAGTACTTC
D: NA; V: TRBV5-1; size: NA; J: TRBJ2-5; CDR3: CASSAGTQETQYF; DNA: TGCGCCAGCAGCGCGGGGACCCAAGAGACCCAGTACTTC
D: NA; V: TRBV29-1; size: NA; J: TRBJ1-1; CDR3: CSVEDAQHTEAFF; DNA: TGCAGCGTTGAAGACGCCCAGCACACTGAAGCTTTCTTT
D: NA; V: TRBV5-1; size: NA; J: TRBJ2-7; CDR3: CASSLSWDYEQYF; DNA: TGCGCCAGCAGCTTGAGTTGGGACTACGAGCAGTACTTC
D: NA; V: TRBV5-1; size: NA; J: TRBJ1-2; CDR3: CASSLAEGDPYGYTF; DNA: TGCGCCAGCAGCTTGGCCGAGGGAGACCCGTATGGCTACACCTTC
D: NA; V: TRBV4-3; size: NA; J: TRBJ1-2; CDR3: CASSQDGARGYGYTF; DNA: TGCGCCAGCAGCCAAGATGGGGCCCGAGGTTATGGCTACACCTTC
D: TRBD2; V: TRBV6-6; size: NA; J: TRBJ2-5; CDR3: CASSKTSGAETQYF; DNA: TGTGCCAGCAGTAAGACTAGCGGGGCGGAGACCCAGTACTTC